Each of the 4 T cell receptor beta chains below was sequenced from the same sample in a study of somatic mutations in cytotoxic T cells in rheumatoid arthritis. The data were produced by immunoSEQ multiplex PCR, yet TCRdb's version contains in-frame clones alone and is incomplete. Here the sample spans around 20,000 clones, about 65% being singletons. Sequenced sample: CD8+ T cells sorted from blood. The receptors come from an adult with rheumatoid arthritis.

This chain uses TRBV5-1 with TRBJ2-1; D not certain. Trimming removed 7 bases from V and 6 bases from J, with 14 bases in between. Germline CDR1 and CDR2: SGHRS and YFSETQ. The CDR3 has 13 residues. CDR3: CASGIRTPNEQFF. The CDR3 DNA reads as TGCGCCAGCGGAATTAGGACCCCCAATGAGCAGTTCTTC.

The chain joins TRBV7-6 to TRBJ2-5; D is perhaps TRBD2 (5 bases). The CDR3 has 13 amino acids. Germline V gives CDR1 SGHVS, CDR2 FNYEAQ. Trimming cost V 3 bases and J 4 bases, with 9 bases left between them. CDR3 DNA: TGTGCCAGCAGCTTTAGCGTCGGAGAGACCCAGTACTTC. This codes for CASSFSVGETQYF.

J is TRBJ2-7 and V is TRBV9; 12 nucleotides align to TRBD2. The CDR3 loop spans 15 amino acids. CDR1 is SGDLS and CDR2 is YYNGEE in the germline V gene. V trimming: 0 bases; J trimming: 7 bases; junction bases outside the gene matches: 5. CDR3 amino acids: CASSVELAGGQEQYF. CDR3 in DNA: TGTGCCAGCAGCGTAGAACTAGCGGGGGGTCAGGAGCAGTACTTC.

The CDR3 nucleotides read TGTGCCAGCAGTTACAGTGCCTCTAACACTGAAGCTTTCTTT. This translates into CASSYSASNTEAFF. This chain joins TRBV6-5 and TRBJ1-1; D is undetermined. The germline V gene encodes CDR1 MNHEY and CDR2 SVGAGI. The length of the CDR3 is 14 residues. With 2 bases removed from V and 2 bases from J, the gap between germline ends came to 9 bases.